These 25 T cell receptor beta chains came from one sample sequenced in a study of blood T cell repertoires in COVID-19. Only in-frame clones appear in the TCRdb table, and some are missing; sequencing was by immunoSEQ multiplex PCR. Of 250,000 or so clones in the sample, around 88% are singletons; the top ten hold 1.3% to 1.5%. Sequencing input: peripheral blood. The receptors derive from an elderly man with acute or convalescent COVID-19.

The gene calls are TRBV7-8 and TRBJ2-1; D is possibly TRBD2 (5 bases). CDR1 is SGHVS and CDR2 is FQNEAQ in the germline V gene. Trimming left V 1 base short and J 4 bases short, with 11 bases between. The CDR3 is 15 amino acids. The CDR3 DNA is TGTGCCAGCAGCTTAGGACCGGGATTTTACAATGAGCAGTTCTTC. Translating it yields CASSLGPGFYNEQFF.

The J gene is TRBJ2-1, the V gene TRBV28; weak D call: TRBD2 (6 bases). Trimming removed 5 bases from V and 5 bases from J, with 10 bases in between. The CDR3 spans 13 residues. CDR1 and CDR2 (germline): MDHEN, SYDVKM. The CDR3 bases are TGTGCCAGCAGTACGGGACTCCACAATGAGCAGTTCTTC. It yields the protein CASSTGLHNEQFF.

The rearrangement uses TRBV5-1 and TRBJ2-7; D is undetermined. The CDR3 is 15 amino acids. V was trimmed by 0 bases and J by 1 base, leaving 11 bases between them. Germline V gene data show CDR1 as SGHRS and CDR2 as YFSETQ. In DNA, the CDR3 is TGCGCCAGCAGCTTGGGGGCAGGCCAGTCCTACGAGCAGTACTTC. It translates to CASSLGAGQSYEQYF.

The V call is TRBV11-3, the J call TRBJ1-1; 9 nucleotides line up with TRBD1. With V trimmed by 5 bases and J by 4 bases, 14 bases remained unmatched. From germline, CDR1 is SGHNT and CDR2 YENEEA. This CDR3 has 17 amino acids. DNA of the CDR3: TGTGCCAGCAGCCTGGGGGACAGGGAGAGGATGGGCACTGAAGCTTTCTTT. This codes for CASSLGDRERMGTEAFF.

The chain is built from TRBV5-8 and TRBJ2-1; 9 bases map to TRBD2. The length of the CDR3 is 15 residues. With V trimmed by 2 bases and J by 2 bases, 2 bases remained unmatched. The germline gives CDR1 SGHTS, CDR2 YDEGEE. The CDR3 spells CASSFERGAYNEQFF. In DNA, the CDR3 is TGTGCCAGCAGCTTCGAGCGGGGGGCCTACAATGAGCAGTTCTTC.

This rearrangement joins TRBV6-4 to TRBJ2-5; D not certain. Trimming removed 3 bases from V and 2 bases from J, with 13 bases in between. CDR1 and CDR2 (germline): MRHNA, SNTAGT. There are 15 residues in the CDR3. The CDR3 is CASSEVAGSQETQYF. The CDR3 DNA reads as TGTGCCAGCAGTGAGGTGGCAGGTTCGCAAGAGACCCAGTACTTC.

This clone was seen only a few times. CDR3 sequence reads: CASSDRGRGTGELFF. The DNA for the CDR3 is TGTGCCAGCAGTGACAGGGGGCGTGGCACCGGGGAGCTGTTTTTT. The V and J genes are TRBV6-1 and TRBJ2-2; 8 positions agree with TRBD1. From germline, CDR1 is MNHNS and CDR2 SASEGT. Trimming removed 3 bases from V and 4 bases from J; junction bases left unmatched: 4. The CDR3 is 15 amino acids.

This chain joins TRBV6-1 and TRBJ1-4; D might be TRBD1 (6 bases). The germline V gene has CDR1 MNHNS and CDR2 SASEGT. Trimming shortened V by 3 bases and J by 5 bases, and 13 bases separated the two germline ends. This CDR3 is 15 amino acids long. CDR3 DNA: TGTGCCAGCAGTGACGCCGGACAGCCAAATGAAAAACTGTTTTTT. Residues: CASSDAGQPNEKLFF.

The chain joins TRBV7-6 to TRBJ2-5; 10 bases are shared with TRBD2. There are 15 residues in the CDR3. The V segment lost 8 bases and the J segment 5 bases; nucleotides outside the gene matches: 11. CDR1 is SGHVS, CDR2 FNYEAQ, per germline. Here the CDR3 DNA reads TGTGCCAGCTACTTAGCGGGAGGTAAGGTGGAGACCCAGTACTTC. This codes for CASYLAGGKVETQYF.

This clone was counted between two and nine times. The chain couples TRBV19 to TRBJ2-3, with 7 positions matching TRBD2. Trimming took 5 bases from V and 1 from J; bases not matched to a gene: 6. Per germline, CDR1 LNHDA and CDR2 SQIVND (reference sequence). The CDR3 runs to 15 residues. CDR3 loop: CASSWLAGRTDTQYF. CDR3 nucleotides: TGTGCCAGTAGTTGGTTAGCGGGTCGCACAGATACGCAGTATTTT.

The chain uses TRBV6-5 and TRBJ2-1; TRBD1 agrees at 8 bases. V lost 6 bases to trimming and J lost 1 base; unmatched junction nucleotides: 5. This CDR3 contains 15 residues. Germline V lookup: CDR1 MNHEY, CDR2 SVGAGI. CDR3 nucleotides: TGTGCCAGCAGGTTAGGACAGGGATCCTACAATGAGCAGTTCTTC. Translation: CASRLGQGSYNEQFF.

The chain employs TRBV29-1 and TRBJ2-7, with 7 bases lining up with TRBD2. Germline V gene lookup returns CDR1 SQVTM and CDR2 ANQGSEA. With V trimmed by 2 bases and J by 5 bases, 6 bases remained unmatched. The CDR3 consists of 13 residues. The CDR3 DNA sequence: TGCAGCGTTGAACTGGCTAGCGGCGACGAGCAGTACTTC. This codes for CSVELASGDEQYF.

The chain has TRBV5-1 and TRBJ1-6, with 8 bases matching TRBD1. Germline V lookup: CDR1 SGHRS, CDR2 YFSETQ. The CDR3 is 18 residues long. Trimming took 0 bases from V and 0 from J; bases not matched to a gene: 5. The CDR3 DNA sequence: TGCGCCAGCAGCTTGGAACAGGGGGGAAGCTCCTATAATTCACCCCTCCACTTT. As protein: CASSLEQGGSSYNSPLHF.

The chain has TRBV5-1 and TRBJ2-3, with 8 positions matching TRBD2. Germline lookup yields CDR1 SGHRS and CDR2 YFSETQ. The CDR3 length is 16 residues. V lost 5 bases to trimming and J lost 3 bases; unmatched junction nucleotides: 11. CDR3 protein: CASRVSGGPSTDTQYF. The CDR3 nucleotides read TGCGCCAGCAGGGTATCGGGGGGGCCCTCGACAGATACGCAGTATTTT.

The chain has TRBV19 and TRBJ1-3, with a tentative D call TRBD1 (6 bases). Trimming removed 5 bases at V and 0 bases at J, with 14 bases between. The CDR3 has 16 residues. Per germline, CDR1 LNHDA and CDR2 SQIVND (reference sequence). The CDR3 is CASSVDRSSSGNTIYF. As DNA, the CDR3 is TGTGCCAGTAGTGTCGACAGGTCGAGCTCTGGAAACACCATATATTTT.

The V call is TRBV7-8, the J call TRBJ2-5, with 8 bases fitting TRBD1. The V and J ends lost 5 bases and 4 bases, in that order; junction bases with no gene match: 6. CDR3 size: 14 residues. Germline V gene sequence: CDR1 SGHVS, CDR2 FQNEAQ. Here the CDR3 DNA reads TGTGCCAGCAGCACTAGACAGGGGACAGAGACCCAGTACTTC. Translated: CASSTRQGTETQYF.

The rearrangement uses TRBV7-9 and TRBJ1-1, with 7 nucleotides matching TRBD1. Germline CDR1 and CDR2: SEHNR and FQNEAQ (reference sequence). The V and J ends lost 10 bases and 4 bases, in that order; junction bases with no gene match: 9. This CDR3 has 13 residues. CDR3 residues: CANTDPGGTEAFF. The CDR3 region has the DNA TGTGCCAACACAGATCCAGGGGGCACTGAAGCTTTCTTT. The whole variable domain, filled in from reference TRBV7-9 and TRBJ1-1, reads DTGVSQNPRHKITKRGQNVTFRCDPISEHNRLYWYRQTLGQGPEFLTYFQNEAQLEKSRLLSDRFSAERPKGSFSTLEIQRTEQGDSAMYLCANTDPGGTEAFFGQGTRLTVV.

This clone was picked up one time. This chain links TRBV6-6 with TRBJ1-1; tentative D call: TRBD1 (5 bases). There are 15 residues in the CDR3. V shed 6 bases and J shed 1 base, with 15 bases lying between them. Germline V gene lookup returns CDR1 MNHNY and CDR2 SVGAGI (reference sequence). The CDR3 sequence: CASSEGAPENTEAFF. The CDR3 coding sequence is TGTGCCAGCAGCGAAGGGGCGCCTGAGAACACTGAAGCTTTCTTT.

This chain joins TRBV7-3 and TRBJ2-1; 9 nucleotides line up with TRBD2. Unmatched junction bases numbered 8, after V lost 5 bases and J lost 3 bases. CDR3 length equals 16 residues. Germline CDR1 and CDR2: SGHTA and FQGTGA. As DNA, the CDR3 is TGTGCCAGCAGCCCCCATAGCGGGGGAATCTACAATGAGCAGTTCTTC. This encodes CASSPHSGGIYNEQFF. The entire variable domain, with the rest obtained from reference TRBV7-3 and TRBJ2-1, is as follows: GAGVSQTPSNKVTEKGKYVELRCDPISGHTALYWYRQSLGQGPEFLIYFQGTGAADDSGLPNDRFFAVRPEGSVSTLKIQRTERGDSAVYLCASSPHSGGIYNEQFFGPGTRLTVL.

The chain employs TRBV10-3 and TRBJ2-1; TRBD2 agrees at 9 bases. The CDR3 covers 15 residues. V shed 4 bases, J shed 7 bases, and the junction held 8 bases outside the gene matches. CDR1 is ENHRY, CDR2 SYGVKD, per germline. In DNA, the CDR3 is TGTGCCATCAGTGGGGGTAGCGGGGGCGAAAATGAGCAGTTCTTC. Its protein is CAISGGSGGENEQFF.

CDR3 sequence reads: CASHFTRDNEQFF. DNA for the CDR3: TGTGCCAGCCATTTTACCCGGGACAATGAGCAGTTCTTC. V and J are TRBV27 and TRBJ2-1; D gene ambiguous. The germline V and J ends were trimmed by 8 bases and 5 bases, with 13 bases remaining between them. Germline CDR1 and CDR2: MNHEY and SMNVEV (reference sequence). The CDR3 has 13 amino acids.

The chain carries TRBV6-2 or TRBV6-3 and TRBJ2-3; D is possibly TRBD2 (5 bases). Germline loops: CDR1 MNHEY, CDR2 SVGEGT. V shed 0 bases and J shed 4 bases, with 14 bases lying between them. The CDR3 totals 16 residues. The CDR3 sequence is CASSYSRGSEADTQYF. The CDR3 DNA reads TGTGCCAGCAGTTACTCGAGAGGGTCCGAAGCAGATACGCAGTATTTT.

This clone was counted only a few times. This sequence joins TRBV4-2 and TRBJ1-5; D is perhaps TRBD1 (6 bases). This CDR3 is 13 amino acids long. Germline CDR1 reads LGHNA; CDR2 reads YNFKEQ. With 2 bases removed from V and 5 bases from J, the gap between germline ends came to 7 bases. CDR3 residues: CASSQSGDQPQHF. The CDR3 bases are TGTGCCAGCAGCCAATCAGGGGATCAGCCCCAGCATTTT.

The V call is TRBV7-2, the J call TRBJ1-4, with D tentatively TRBD1 (6 bases). The V gene lost 6 bases and the J gene lost 2 bases, with 10 bases spanning the gap. Germline V gene sequence: CDR1 SGHTA, CDR2 FQGNSA. The CDR3 covers 14 residues. For the CDR3, the DNA is TGTGCCAGCAGTCCAGGGGTGACTAATGAAAAACTGTTTTTT. Its protein product is CASSPGVTNEKLFF.

The CDR3 DNA reads as TGTGCTAGTGCCCTCGCTTCCCCCGGAGGGCAAGAGACCCAGTACTTC. Translated, it gives CASALASPGGQETQYF. The chain carries TRBV12-5 and TRBJ2-5, with D perhaps TRBD2 (6 bases). From germline, CDR1 is LGHNT and CDR2 FRNRAP. Trimming cost V 7 bases and J 2 bases, with 20 bases left between them. CDR3 length: 16 amino acids.